These T cell receptor beta chains were read from a single sample in a study of cytomegalovirus exposure and HLA in healthy donors. The data were produced by immunoSEQ multiplex PCR, yet TCRdb's version contains in-frame clones alone and is incomplete. The sample shows 120,000 or so clones, about 96% of them seen only once. The sequenced sample was PBMCs. These receptors were taken from a man younger than 35 in good health and CMV-seronegative. CDR3s include the opening cysteine and the closing phenylalanine or tryptophan. The D gene is left open where the match is weak. Clone size is stated in some rows and not others, as once, few, many or a class when expanded.

DNA | CDR3 | J | size | V | D
TGTGCCAGCAGTTTAGATCTAGCGGGAGGGGGGACCAGCACAGATACGCAGTATTTT | CASSLDLAGGGTSTDTQYF | TRBJ2-3 | . | TRBV28 | TRBD2
TGTGCCAGCAGTAACACCGGGGGGACTAGCATCCATGAGCAGTTCTTC | CASSNTGGTSIHEQFF | TRBJ2-1 | . | TRBV7-9 | TRBD2
TGTGCCAGCAGCGTAGGTGCAGGGCCTAGCACAGATACGCAGTATTTT | CASSVGAGPSTDTQYF | TRBJ2-3 | . | TRBV9 | .
TGTGCCAGCAGCCAAACGGGGGGCGAGGAGCAGTACTTC | CASSQTGGEEQYF | TRBJ2-7 | . | TRBV7-9 | .
TGTGCCAGCAGGCCGACAGTCACCGGGGAGCTGTTTTTT | CASRPTVTGELFF | TRBJ2-2 | . | TRBV7-9 | .
TGTGCCAGCAGTTCCTACCTCCTCGAGCAGTACTTC | CASSSYLLEQYF | TRBJ2-7 | . | TRBV27 | .
TGTGCCATCAGGGGCAGGGCGGGGGACAATGAGCAGTTCTTC | CAIRGRAGDNEQFF | TRBJ2-1 | . | TRBV10-3 | TRBD2
TGTGCCACTACGCAGGGGATCGACGAGCAGTACTTC | CATTQGIDEQYF | TRBJ2-7 | . | TRBV28 | .
TGTGCCAGCAGTTTACGCGAAGAGCAGTACTTC | CASSLREEQYF | TRBJ2-7 | . | TRBV28 | .
TGTGCCAGCAGTGAAGACCCTACTAGCGGGAGTCTCTCTGGGGCCAACGTCCTGACTTTC | CASSEDPTSGSLSGANVLTF | TRBJ2-6 | . | TRBV2 | TRBD2
TGCAGCGTGCTGACAGGGGGTTCGACAGATACGCAGTATTTT | CSVLTGGSTDTQYF | TRBJ2-3 | . | TRBV29-1 | TRBD1
TGTGCCAGCAGCGTGGCAGGGGGAAAGCAGTTCTTC | CASSVAGGKQFF | TRBJ2-1 | . | TRBV9 | TRBD1
TGTGCCAGCAGCTTAGATTCCCACAGTCTGAACACTGAAGCTTTCTTT | CASSLDSHSLNTEAFF | TRBJ1-1 | once | TRBV7-2 | .
TGCGCCAGCAGCTTGGCTCAGACCTACGAGCAGTACTTC | CASSLAQTYEQYF | TRBJ2-7 | . | TRBV5-1 | .
TGTGCCAGCTACAGTTTCTACTCGATAAACAATGAGCAGTTCTTC | CASYSFYSINNEQFF | TRBJ2-1 | . | TRBV28 | .
TGTGCCAGCAGCTTAGCGTCAGGGGGGCTTGCCAAAAACATTCAGTACTTC | CASSLASGGLAKNIQYF | TRBJ2-4 | . | TRBV7-9 | .